The rows below give T cell receptor beta chains drawn from one sample of a study of post-analysis software for immune sequencing data. MiXCR, applied by TCRdb to the PCR reads, yields one record per CDR3 protein. The data contain roughly 620,000 distinct CDR3 sequences, roughly 45% of them singletons. Material: blood. These receptor sequences come from a girl between 10 and 17 years old with multiple sclerosis. CDR3s include the opening cysteine and the closing phenylalanine or tryptophan. The D gene is left open where the match is weak. Clone size is given for some rows only: seen once, a few or many times, or a class if the clone is expanded.

J gene | clone size | V gene | D gene | CDR3 protein | CDR3 DNA
TRBJ2-7 | . | TRBV4-1 | TRBD1 | CASSQSLTGGPDEQYF | TGCGCCAGCAGCCAATCGTTGACAGGGGGCCCCGACGAGCAGTACTTC
TRBJ2-5 | few | TRBV12-3/TRBV12-4 | . | CASSSTTAPRTQYF | TGTGCCAGCAGTTCGACCACCGCCCCGAGGACCCAGTACTTC
TRBJ2-7 | few | TRBV29-1 | . | CSVDLRAGSYEQYF | TGCAGCGTTGACTTACGGGCGGGGTCCTACGAGCAGTACTTC
TRBJ2-1 | . | TRBV12-3/TRBV12-4 | . | CASSLKHNGQFF | TGTGCCAGCAGTTTAAAGCACAATGGGCAGTTCTTC
TRBJ2-1 | . | TRBV5-1 | TRBD2 | CASSGLTSGSGNEQFF | TGCGCCAGCAGCGGGCTAACTAGCGGGAGTGGGAATGAGCAGTTCTTC
TRBJ2-6 | few | TRBV7-9 | . | CASFLTLGANVLTF | TGTGCCAGCTTTCTTACCTTAGGGGCCAACGTCCTGACTTTC
TRBJ2-3 | . | TRBV9 | . | CASSVRGQADTQYF | TGTGCCAGCAGCGTACGGGGTCAGGCAGATACGCAGTATTTT
TRBJ2-1 | . | TRBV6-6 | . | CASSYVGGGINEQFF | TGTGCCAGCAGTTACGTTGGAGGGGGCATCAATGAGCAGTTCTTC
TRBJ1-2 | . | TRBV6-5 | . | CASSYRGNGYTF | TGTGCCAGCAGTTACAGAGGGAATGGCTACACCTTC
TRBJ2-5 | few | TRBV21-1 | . | CASSKAHRGKTQYF | TGTGCCAGCAGCAAAGCGCACAGGGGAAAGACCCAGTACTTC
TRBJ2-5 | . | TRBV20-1 | . | CSASRTPQETQYF | TGCAGTGCTAGTCGGACTCCTCAAGAGACCCAGTACTTC
TRBJ2-7 | . | TRBV3-1 | TRBD2 | CASSQGGLAGHEQYF | TGTGCCAGCAGCCAAGGGGGACTAGCGGGACACGAGCAGTACTTC
TRBJ1-5 | . | TRBV20-1 | . | CSARVGGSNQPQHF | TGCAGTGCTAGAGTCGGGGGGAGCAATCAGCCCCAGCATTTT
TRBJ2-1 | . | TRBV7-6 | . | CASSALQGGRSYNEQFF | TGTGCCAGCAGCGCATTACAGGGAGGTCGGTCCTACAATGAGCAGTTCTTC
TRBJ2-1 | few | TRBV24-1 | . | CATSDHNEQFF | TGTGCCACCAGTGATCACAATGAGCAGTTCTTC
TRBJ1-2 | . | TRBV2 | . | CATSTVPNYGYTF | TGTGCCACATCGACAGTTCCTAACTATGGCTACACCTTC
TRBJ2-3 | once | TRBV10-3 | . | CAISPRGGTDTQYF | TGTGCCATCAGTCCCCGAGGGGGGACAGATACGCAGTATTTT
TRBJ1-4 | . | TRBV6-5 | . | CASSSGSYYEKLFF | TGTGCCAGCAGTTCCGGGTCTTACTATGAAAAACTGTTTTTT
TRBJ2-5 | few | TRBV6-5 | TRBD1 | CASSSRQGRETQYF | TGTGCCAGCAGTTCCCGACAGGGGAGAGAGACCCAGTACTTC
TRBJ2-5 | once | TRBV6-5 | . | CASINPGAGPETQYF | TGTGCCAGCATTAATCCCGGGGCAGGGCCTGAGACCCAGTACTTC
TRBJ2-7 | . | TRBV12-3/TRBV12-4 | . | CASSFRAPTSYEQYF | TGTGCCAGCAGTTTCCGGGCCCCGACGTCTTACGAGCAGTACTTC
TRBJ2-1 | few | TRBV4-2 | TRBD2 | CASSQDQVTSGISQFF | TGTGCCAGCAGCCAAGATCAAGTGACTAGCGGGATTTCCCAGTTCTTC
TRBJ2-7 | . | TRBV20-1 | . | CSAFIPSGLSYEQYF | TGCAGTGCTTTCATACCGTCAGGTCTCTCCTACGAGCAGTACTTC
TRBJ2-3 | . | TRBV6-2/TRBV6-3 | . | CASSYTGRETDTQYF | TGTGCCAGCAGTTATACCGGGAGAGAAACAGATACGCAGTATTTT
TRBJ2-7 | . | TRBV20-1 | TRBD2 | CSAMGLAGVYEQYF | TGCAGTGCTATGGGACTAGCGGGGGTCTACGAGCAGTACTTC
TRBJ1-2 | . | TRBV12-3/TRBV12-4 | TRBD1 | CASSFWGQGFGYTF | TGTGCCAGCAGTTTTTGGGGACAGGGATTTGGCTACACCTTC
TRBJ2-5 | . | TRBV5-1 | TRBD2 | CAGSVKTSGGTYQETQYF | TGCGCCGGCAGCGTTAAGACTAGCGGGGGGACCTACCAAGAGACCCAGTACTTC
TRBJ2-7 | . | TRBV12-3/TRBV12-4 | . | CASSLAPGSRYEQYF | TGTGCCAGCAGTTTAGCGCCCGGGTCACGATACGAGCAGTACTTC